In this sample, the clone carrying this TCR beta chain turned up many times. Antigen: not known. This CDR3 has 14 amino acids. V gave up 3 bases and J gave up 1 base, with 10 bases separating them. CDR1 is SGHRS, CDR2 YFSETQ, per germline. As it was prepared, the TCRbeta library received unique molecular identifiers. TCRdb redid the calling of the PCR reads with MiXCR, one entry per CDR3 protein. The sample consists of approximately 650,000 distinct CDR3 sequences, roughly 13% of them appearing once. The entry originates in a study of T-cell reconstitution after alpha-beta-depleted transplantation in children. The study's findings and limits: By about two months after transplant, alpha-beta T cells reportedly arose from several hundred graft clones that had expanded.

The clonotype was recovered from a girl aged 2 to 10 with congenital amegakaryocytic thrombocytopenia, due to receive a stem cell transplant. Material: PBMCs, obtained before TCRalphabeta/CD19-depleted stem cell transplant. The chain has TRBV5-1 and TRBJ1-1; D is ambiguous. CDR3 coding DNA: TGCGCCAGCAGCTCTGGACGGCGGAACACTGAAGCTTTCTTT. Translated, it gives CASSSGRRNTEAFF.